The 3 T cell receptor beta chains given below trace back to one sample, sequenced in a study of CD4+ T cells in melanoma. Produced via immunoSEQ multiplex PCR; TCRdb's table is partial and in-frame only. Among some 7,100 clones, roughly half were seen once, and the ten largest hold approximately 16%. Sequenced sample: cells from a culture (not recorded whether cultured in vitro). The receptors here all came from a human donor with melanoma.

The gene calls are TRBV5-1 and TRBJ2-7, with 9 bases that match TRBD1. Germline V gives CDR1 SGHRS, CDR2 YFSETQ. The CDR3 is 15 amino acids. The ends lost 7 bases at V and 5 bases at J; junction bases unmatched: 13. Here the CDR3 reads CASAGQGQGIDEQYF. The CDR3 region has the DNA TGCGCCAGCGCCGGGCAGGGACAGGGTATCGACGAGCAGTACTTC.

The chain links TRBV9 to TRBJ2-5, with 15 bases lining up with TRBD2. From germline, CDR1 is SGDLS and CDR2 YYNGEE. J gave up 2 bases and V 3 bases, and 5 bases lay outside the gene matches. The CDR3 runs 17 residues. CDR3 sequence (DNA): TGTGCCAGCAGCGGGGGGACTAGCGGGGGGTTACAAGAGACCCAGTACTTC. Its translation: CASSGGTSGGLQETQYF.

The chain links TRBV11-3 to TRBJ2-5, with D possibly matching TRBD1 (5 bases). Germline V lookup: CDR1 SGHNT, CDR2 YENEEA. V gave up 8 bases and J gave up 1 base, with 20 bases separating them. This CDR3 comprises 16 residues. CDR3 coding DNA: TGTGCCAGCCCCATCTTAGGCAGGGTACCCCAAGAGACCCAGTACTTC. Translation gives CASPILGRVPQETQYF.